Many counts were recorded for the clone carrying this TCR beta chain. The antigen is undetermined. Samples came from axillary lymph nodes draining the breast cancer. TCRdb redid the calling of the multiplex PCR reads with MiXCR, one entry per CDR3 protein. The data hold about 200,000 distinct CDR3 sequences, with less than 35% observed a single time. This entry is derived from a study of breast tumors, draining lymph nodes, adjacent tissues. Study findings and constraints: Compared with basal-like, luminal-like tumors shared significantly more repertoire with nontumor tissue. Most tumor T cells seemingly derive from lymph node, then expand in tumor. Tumors had less TCR diversity than lymph nodes, more than nontumor tissue.

The V gene's germline CDR1 is SGHRS and CDR2 YFSETQ. The CDR3 contains 14 residues. Deletions cut 4 bases from V and 4 bases from J, with 15 bases between. The origin of this receptor is a female donor with breast cancer. Some clones in this sample may be carry-over from other donors' samples. The specimen was axillary lymph node tissue. The V gene is TRBV5-1, the J gene TRBJ2-7, with D hard to call. DNA of the CDR3: TGCGCCAGCAGCGATTTTGGGTTCGGGTACGAGCAGTACTTC. It encodes CASSDFGFGYEQYF.